The sequence of this T cell receptor (beta chain) was determined in a study of glioma-infiltrating T cells after dendritic cell vaccination. Sample time point: after dendritic cell vaccination, including at tumor progression/relapse. Germline V gene sequence: CDR1 SGHRS, CDR2 YFSETQ. Trimming removed 4 bases at V and 8 bases at J, with 15 bases between. This CDR3 is built from 14 residues. This clone was counted only a few times. Profiled with immunoSEQ multiplex PCR; TCRdb holds only in-frame clones, not every one. The table shows 90,000 to 95,000 clones, with about 81% occurring only once. Specimen: blood, collected after dendritic cell vaccination. This sequence was found in a human donor with glioblastoma. J is TRBJ1-4 and V is TRBV5-1; D is possibly TRBD1 (5 bases). In DNA form, the CDR3 reads TGCGCCAGCAGCCCGGGCGGGGGAGACGAAAAACTGTTTTTT. Amino acids: CASSPGGGDEKLFF.